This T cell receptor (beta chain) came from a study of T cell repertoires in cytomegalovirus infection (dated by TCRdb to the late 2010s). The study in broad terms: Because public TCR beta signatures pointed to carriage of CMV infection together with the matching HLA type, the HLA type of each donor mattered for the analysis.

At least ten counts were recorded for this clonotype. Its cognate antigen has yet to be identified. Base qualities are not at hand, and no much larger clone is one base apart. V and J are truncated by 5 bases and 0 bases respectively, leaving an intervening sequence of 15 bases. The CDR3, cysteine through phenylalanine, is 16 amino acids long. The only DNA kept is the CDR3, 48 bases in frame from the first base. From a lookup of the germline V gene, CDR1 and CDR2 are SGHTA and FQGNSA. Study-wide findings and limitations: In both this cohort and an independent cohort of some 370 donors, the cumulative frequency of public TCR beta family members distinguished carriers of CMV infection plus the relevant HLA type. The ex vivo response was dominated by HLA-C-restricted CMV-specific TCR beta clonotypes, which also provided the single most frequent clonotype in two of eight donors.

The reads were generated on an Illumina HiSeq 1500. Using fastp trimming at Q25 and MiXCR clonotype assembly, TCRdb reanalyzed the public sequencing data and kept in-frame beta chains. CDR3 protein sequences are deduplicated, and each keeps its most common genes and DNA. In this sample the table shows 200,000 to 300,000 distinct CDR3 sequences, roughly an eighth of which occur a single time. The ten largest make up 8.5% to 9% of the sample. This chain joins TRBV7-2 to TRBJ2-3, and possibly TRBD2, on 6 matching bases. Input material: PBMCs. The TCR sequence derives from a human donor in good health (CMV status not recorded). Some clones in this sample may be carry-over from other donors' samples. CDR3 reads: CASSPSSADSTDTQYF. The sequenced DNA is TGTGCCAGCAGCCCCTCTAGCGCTGATAGCACAGATACGCAGTATTTT.